The rows below give T cell receptor beta chains drawn from one sample of a study of blood T cells in healthy people across ages. TCRdb fed the 5' RACE reads into MiXCR, producing one record per CDR3 protein. The repertoire holds about 1.6 million distinct CDR3 sequences, with about 35% as singletons. The sequenced sample consisted of blood. The receptors derive from a woman in her 30s in good health. CDR3s include the opening cysteine and the closing phenylalanine or tryptophan. D genes are given only for firm matches. A row's size may be missing; if present it is once, few, many or a size class.

>TRBV5-1|TRBD1|TRBJ2-5|-
TGCGCCAGCAGGGATGACAGGGGGCGATTGGAGACCCAGTACTTC
CASRDDRGRLETQYF
>TRBV6-5|TRBD2|TRBJ2-5|few
TGTGCCAGCAGTTACTATACTAGCGGGGAACAAGAGACCCAGTACTTC
CASSYYTSGEQETQYF
>TRBV10-3|-|TRBJ2-7|many
TGTGCCATCAGTGTAGCTGACTACGAGCAGTACTTC
CAISVADYEQYF
>TRBV6-4|-|TRBJ2-5|few
TGTGCCAGCAGTTTTCGCCCTGGGTACTTC
CASSFRPGYF
>TRBV20-1|TRBD1|TRBJ1-2|-
TGCAGTGCTAGTTTGCCTCGACAGGGAGGTCTGAGTGGCTACACCTTC
CSASLPRQGGLSGYTF
>TRBV5-1|-|TRBJ1-2|-
TGCGCCAGCGTCTCTGGGGACACCAACTATGGCTACACCTTC
CASVSGDTNYGYTF
>TRBV12-5|-|TRBJ2-1|-
TGTGCTAGTGGTTCCTCTGCCTACAATGAGCGGTTCTTC
CASGSSAYNERFF
>TRBV20-1|TRBD1|TRBJ1-3|-
TGCAGTGCTCAGCCGGGACAGGGATACACCATATATTTT
CSAQPGQGYTIYF
>TRBV27|-|TRBJ1-1|-
TGTGCCAGCAGTTACAGGGCGACCACTGAAGCTTTCTTT
CASSYRATTEAFF
>TRBV5-5|-|TRBJ1-3|-
TGTGCCAGCAGCGCGGGCTCTGGAAACACCATATATTTT
CASSAGSGNTIYF
>TRBV12-3/TRBV12-4|TRBD1|TRBJ2-7|few
TGTGCCAGCAGTCCTCGGGGACAGGGGCTTAATGAGCAGTACTTC
CASSPRGQGLNEQYF
>TRBV27|-|TRBJ1-2|few
TGTGCCAGCAGTTTAAGTCGGGTGGGGGTCTATGGCTACACCTTC
CASSLSRVGVYGYTF
>TRBV24-1|-|TRBJ2-4|-
TGTGCCACCAGTGCAACCTACGAGGGGCACATTCAGTACTTC
CATSATYEGHIQYF
>TRBV2|-|TRBJ1-4|-
TGTGCCAGCAGTGAATGGGAGGATAGTGAAAAACTGTTTTTT
CASSEWEDSEKLFF
>TRBV5-1|-|TRBJ2-7|few
TGCGCCAGCAGCCTTGGGACCCTGGTGGGGTACGAGCAGTACTTC
CASSLGTLVGYEQYF
>TRBV7-9|TRBD1|TRBJ1-2|few
TGTGCCAGCAGCTTCGCCGGGACAGCCTTATCAGATGGCTACACCTTC
CASSFAGTALSDGYTF
>TRBV28|TRBD1|TRBJ1-5|-
TGTGCCAGCAGACGCGGGACAGGGGGTAGTAATCAGCCCCAGCATTTT
CASRRGTGGSNQPQHF
>TRBV6-6|-|TRBJ2-5|many
TGTGCCAGGGTAAACTACAGGTCTCCGGAGACCCAGTACTTC
CARVNYRSPETQYF
>TRBV2|TRBD2|TRBJ2-7|many
TGTGCCAGCAGTGAATTCTCGGGAGGGGGAGAGCAGTACTTC
CASSEFSGGGEQYF
>TRBV9|-|TRBJ2-7|-
TGTGCCAGCAGCGCTACGGACGGACCCTACGAGCAGTACTTC
CASSATDGPYEQYF
>TRBV18|-|TRBJ2-3|few
TGTGCCAGCTCACCACCCGCCAGGGCCGGCACAGATACGCAGTATTTT
CASSPPARAGTDTQYF
>TRBV4-1|-|TRBJ1-5|-
TGCGCCAGCAGCCAAGTCTTTTCGGGTGGCAATCAGCCCCAGCATTTT
CASSQVFSGGNQPQHF
>TRBV29-1|-|TRBJ1-1|-
TGCAGCGTTCCGGGACAAGGTGGGGGGAGGGCTTTCTTT
CSVPGQGGGRAFF
>TRBV3-1|TRBD2|TRBJ2-3|-
TGTGCCAGCAGTCCCGGGACTAGCGGGGGGTTTAGCACAGATACGCAGTATTTT
CASSPGTSGGFSTDTQYF
>TRBV20-1|-|TRBJ2-1|few
TGCAGTGCAGAGCCAAGGGGCTCCTACAATGAGCAGTTCTTC
CSAEPRGSYNEQFF
>TRBV20-1|-|TRBJ1-1|-
TGCAGTGCGGATGAGGGGACGAACACTGAAGCTTTCTTT
CSADEGTNTEAFF
>TRBV5-1|-|TRBJ2-5|-
TGCGCCAGCAGCTTGTCCGCAAGTTACAATGAGCAGTACTTC
CASSLSASYNEQYF
>TRBV20-1|TRBD1|TRBJ2-5|-
TGCAGTGCTAGATATTTCACGGGACAGGGGCCCTCTTCCCAAGAGACCCAGTACTTC
CSARYFTGQGPSSQETQYF
>TRBV4-1|TRBD1|TRBJ2-7|-
TGCGCCAGCGGCCAACCGGGACAGGGGTCCTACGAGCAGTACTTC
CASGQPGQGSYEQYF
>TRBV5-1|-|TRBJ1-3|-
TGCGCCAGCAGCTTGACGGCACCATCTGGAAACACCATATATTTT
CASSLTAPSGNTIYF
>TRBV3-1|-|TRBJ2-2|once
TGTGCCAGCAGCCCAGGGCCGGGAGCAACCGGGGAGCTGTTTTTT
CASSPGPGATGELFF
>TRBV20-1|TRBD2|TRBJ2-1|-
TGCAGTGCCCAGAGTATCCTAACTAGCGGGAGATGGGGTGACAATGAGCAGTTCTTC
CSAQSILTSGRWGDNEQFF
>TRBV15|-|TRBJ2-6|-
TGTGCCACCAGAACCTCGGGGGCCAACGTCCTGACTTTC
CATRTSGANVLTF
>TRBV10-3|-|TRBJ1-4|-
TGTGCCATCAGTGAAGGTCAGGGTGGAGAAAAACTGTTTTTT
CAISEGQGGEKLFF
>TRBV29-1|-|TRBJ2-3|-
TGCAACGTTGACGGGGCTGGGGGCGGCACAGATACGCAGTATTTT
CNVDGAGGGTDTQYF
>TRBV6-2/TRBV6-3|TRBD1|TRBJ2-2|few
TGTGCCAGCATCCGGGACAGGGCTAACACCGGGGAGCTGTTTTTT
CASIRDRANTGELFF
>TRBV20-1|TRBD1|TRBJ1-5|few
TGCAGTGCCAGGGACAGGGGGCGAAATCAGCCCCAGCATTTT
CSARDRGRNQPQHF
>TRBV4-1|-|TRBJ2-3|-
TGCGCCAGCAGCCACCGCAGAGGGCCTCAGTCAGATACGCAGTATTTT
CASSHRRGPQSDTQYF
>TRBV7-9|TRBD2|TRBJ2-1|-
TGTGCCAGCAGCGGGGGACTAGCGGGAATCAATGAGCAGTTCTTC
CASSGGLAGINEQFF
>TRBV10-3|-|TRBJ1-1|few
TGTGCCATCAGTGACAGGTTGAGCCCTGAAGCTTTCTTT
CAISDRLSPEAFF
>TRBV12-3/TRBV12-4|TRBD2|TRBJ2-3|-
TGTGCCAGCAGTTTAGATCGGGGACTAGCGAGGAGCACAGATACGCAGTATTTT
CASSLDRGLARSTDTQYF
>TRBV20-1|-|TRBJ1-1|-
TGCAGTGCCAGGCCCCGGATAAACACTGAAGCTTTCTTT
CSARPRINTEAFF
>TRBV5-5|-|TRBJ1-2|few
TGTGCCAGCAGTGGGGGTAGTAACTATGGCTACACCTTC
CASSGGSNYGYTF